These 14 T cell receptor beta chains originate from one sample sequenced in a study of blood T cell repertoires in COVID-19. Measured with immunoSEQ multiplex PCR; TCRdb has only the in-frame clones, and not every one. The sample has some 46,000 clones; roughly 87% are singletons. Material for sequencing was peripheral blood. Every receptor here comes from a man in his 60s with active COVID-19.

This clone was seen only once. The genes are TRBV7-2 and TRBJ2-7; 9 nucleotides agree with TRBD1. J lost 2 bases, V lost 3 bases, and 2 bases had no gene match. Germline CDR1 reads SGHTA; CDR2 reads FQGNSA. The CDR3 loop spans 14 amino acids. CDR3 sequence reads: CASSLDRGTYEQYF. As DNA, the CDR3 is TGTGCCAGCAGCTTGGACAGGGGAACCTACGAGCAGTACTTC.

This clone has only a few counts. The gene calls are TRBV28 and TRBJ2-2; no clear D. V lost 6 bases and J lost 4, with 6 bases in between. The length of the CDR3 is 12 residues. In germline, CDR1 is MDHEN, CDR2 SYDVKM. CDR3 in DNA: TGTGCCAGCAGCCCCCTCACCGGGGAGCTGTTTTTT. Translation gives CASSPLTGELFF. Full variable domain (outside the CDR3, taken from reference TRBV28 and TRBJ2-2): DVKVTQSSRYLVKRTGEKVFLECVQDMDHENMFWYRQDPGLGLRLIYFSYDVKMKEKGDIPEGYSVSREKKERFSLILESASTNQTSMYLCASSPLTGELFFGEGSRLTVL.

A single count supports this clone. The chain links TRBV7-2 to TRBJ2-6; D unclear. The germline gives CDR1 SGHTA, CDR2 FQGNSA. The CDR3 loop spans 17 amino acids. Trimming pared 1 base from V and 0 bases from J, leaving 10 bases between. This CDR3 reads CASSLEWSSSGANVLTF. The CDR3 bases are TGTGCCAGCAGCTTAGAGTGGAGCAGCTCTGGGGCCAACGTCCTGACTTTC.

About this clone: Other DNA sequences in the sample encode the same CDR3. The V call is TRBV7-9, the J call TRBJ1-5; 7 positions match TRBD1. The CDR3 is 13 amino acids. Trimming removed 5 bases from V and 6 bases from J; junction bases left unmatched: 4. Germline V CDR1 and CDR2: SEHNR, FQNEAQ (reference sequence). Here the CDR3 DNA reads TGTGCCAGCAGCCGACAGGGCGGTCAGCCCCAGCATTTT. This encodes CASSRQGGQPQHF.

The CDR3 region is CASGSGENTGELFF. In nucleotides, the CDR3 is TGCGCCAGCGGGTCAGGGGAGAACACCGGGGAGCTGTTTTTT. The chain is built from TRBV5-1 and TRBJ2-2, with D possibly being TRBD1 (6 bases). The V end was cut by 7 bases, the J end by 1 base, with 11 bases between. This CDR3 is 14 amino acids long. Germline V CDR1 and CDR2: SGHRS, YFSETQ. Complete variable domain (other parts from reference TRBV5-1 and TRBJ2-2): KAGVTQTPRYLIKTRGQQVTLSCSPISGHRSVSWYQQTPGQGLQFLFEYFSETQRNKGNFPGRFSGRQFSNSRSEMNVSTLELGDSALYLCASGSGENTGELFFGEGSRLTVL.

This chain links TRBV7-9 with TRBJ2-7; no firm D call. This CDR3 is built from 13 residues. The V and J ends lost 3 bases and 3 bases respectively, with 9 bases between them. Looked up from germline, CDR1 is SEHNR and CDR2 is FQNEAQ (reference sequence). In DNA, the CDR3 is TGTGCCAGCAGCTTGTCTAGAATCTACGAGCAGTACTTC. Protein product: CASSLSRIYEQYF.

The V call is TRBV4-1, the J call TRBJ2-5; D unresolved. Trimming shortened V by 0 bases and J by 4 bases, and 9 bases separated the two germline ends. The CDR3 runs 14 residues. The germline V gene encodes CDR1 MGHRA and CDR2 YSYEKL. CDR3 nucleotide sequence: TGCGCCAGCAGCCAAGAAGCGACGGGAGAGACCCAGTACTTC. Translating it yields CASSQEATGETQYF.

The rearrangement uses TRBV30 and TRBJ1-2; TRBD1 is a possible D gene (5 bases). Germline CDR1 is GTSNPN and CDR2 is SVGIG (reference sequence). Trimming removed 0 bases at V and 7 bases at J, with 15 bases between. The CDR3 sequence is 14 residues long. As DNA, the CDR3 is TGTGCCTGGAGTGTCACGGGTCCCAGGGCTGGCTACACCTTC. Its translation: CAWSVTGPRAGYTF.

This clone has only one observation. This sequence joins TRBV5-4 and TRBJ2-3; TRBD1 might be the D (8 bases). Looked up from germline, CDR1 is SGHNT and CDR2 is YYREEE (reference sequence). V was shortened by 2 bases and J by 7 bases, with 23 bases between the two germline ends. The CDR3 totals 17 residues. The CDR3 region is CASSLSRGQGGGNTQYF. In nucleotides, the CDR3 is TGTGCCAGCAGCTTATCCCGCGGACAGGGAGGGGGTAATACGCAGTATTTT.

The V call is TRBV30, the J call TRBJ2-3, with 9 bases that match TRBD1. This CDR3 has 14 amino acids. Germline V gene data show CDR1 as GTSNPN and CDR2 as SVGIG (reference sequence). V was clipped by 1 base and J by 7 bases; unmatched bases: 6. CDR3 residues: CAWSAGQGRNTQYF. CDR3 in DNA: TGTGCCTGGAGTGCGGGACAGGGAAGAAATACGCAGTATTTT.

The rearrangement links TRBV29-1 to TRBJ1-3; TRBD1 agrees at 9 bases. V shed 7 bases, J shed 4 bases, and the junction held 8 bases outside the gene matches. This CDR3 region has 14 residues. Germline values: CDR1 SQVTM, CDR2 ANQGSEA. CDR3 residues: CSAWDRAGGNTIYF. The CDR3, as DNA: TGCAGCGCCTGGGACAGGGCTGGAGGAAACACCATATATTTT.

This clone has a handful of counts. The V and J genes are TRBV10-1 and TRBJ2-7; 9 bases match TRBD1. The CDR3 runs to 15 residues. V dropped 6 bases and J dropped 2; count of bases not matched to a gene: 8. Germline V gene data show CDR1 as WNHNN and CDR2 as SYGVQD (reference sequence). This chain's CDR3 is CASSPTGGATYEQYF. As DNA, the CDR3 is TGCGCCAGCAGCCCCACAGGGGGCGCAACCTACGAGCAGTACTTC.

This sequence joins TRBV3-1 (or the pseudogene TRBV3-2) and TRBJ2-5; 12 nucleotides agree with TRBD2. Germline V gene data show CDR1 as LGHDT and CDR2 as YNNKEL (reference sequence). The V segment lost 4 bases and the J segment 7 bases; nucleotides outside the gene matches: 4. The CDR3 consists of 14 residues. CDR3 sequence: CASSLLAGGRTQYF. As DNA, the CDR3 is TGTGCCAGCAGCCTACTAGCGGGGGGCCGGACCCAGTACTTC.

The V gene is TRBV13, the J gene TRBJ2-7, with 7 positions matching TRBD2. CDR1 and CDR2 from the germline V gene are PRHDT and FYEKMQ (reference sequence). The V and J ends lost 3 bases and 1 base, in that order; junction bases with no gene match: 9. The CDR3 consists of 16 residues. The CDR3 bases are TGTGCCAGCAGCTTTCCCTCGCGGGGAGGGTCCTACGAGCAGTACTTC. Its protein is CASSFPSRGGSYEQYF.